What follows is one T cell receptor beta chain and its context. This record belongs to a study of blood T cell repertoires in COVID-19. The germline CDR1 and CDR2 sequences are LNHDA and SQIVND (reference sequence). Trimming cost V 5 bases and J 6 bases; bases outside gene matches: 0. The CDR3 is made up of 13 amino acids. Assay used: immunoSEQ multiplex PCR; TCRdb lists only in-frame clones, some missing. Of 100,000 to 150,000 clones listed, 86% are singletons. The rearrangement joins TRBV19 to TRBJ2-2; 10 positions agree with TRBD2. The sequence derives from a human donor in a cohort sampled during active COVID-19. Material: peripheral blood. The chain's CDR3 is CASSLAGAGELFF. CDR3 DNA: TGTGCCAGTAGTCTAGCGGGAGCCGGGGAGCTGTTTTTT.